This TCR beta chain was identified during a study of blood T cell repertoires in COVID-19. Study details: T cells, B-cell-depleted T cells, or PBMCs provided the cDNA or gDNA that served as material.

V dropped 0 bases and J dropped 7 bases, with 13 bases sitting between them. This CDR3 comprises 15 residues. Germline CDR1 SGHTA, CDR2 FQGTGA. Researchers sorted participants into cohorts using their self-reported clinical history. Sequencing used immunoSEQ multiplex PCR; TCRdb keeps in-frame clones, though not all of them. The table lists 200,000 or so clones, about 80% of them singletons. The sample was PBMCs or T cells enriched from blood (not recorded which). The source is a middle-aged woman with acute COVID-19. The V gene is TRBV7-3, the J gene TRBJ2-1; the D gene is possibly TRBD2 (6 bases). The CDR3 loop is CASSLTPSGRNEQFF. The CDR3 region has the DNA TGTGCCAGCAGCTTAACTCCTTCCGGGAGAAATGAGCAGTTCTTC.